A single sample is the source of the 19 T cell receptor beta chains below, sequenced in a study of blood T cell repertoires in COVID-19. Some clones are missing from TCRdb's copy, which holds only in-frame ones; the method was immunoSEQ multiplex PCR. The repertoire holds about 300,000 clones, with 75% to 90% as singletons. Sequencing used PBMCs or T cells enriched from blood (not recorded which). The source of these receptors is a man in his thirties or forties who had recovered from COVID-19.

V is TRBV12-3 or TRBV12-4 and J is TRBJ1-1; D is perhaps TRBD1 (6 bases). The CDR3 extends over 13 amino acids. The CDR3 here is CSTRGHRNTEAFF. CDR3 bases: TGTTCTACCAGGGGACACAGGAACACTGAAGCTTTCTTT.

This chain uses TRBV11-2 with TRBJ1-4; TRBD1 might be the D (6 bases). CDR1 is SGHAT, CDR2 FQNNGV, per germline. This CDR3 contains 16 residues. Between the trimmed V and J ends, which lost 7 bases and 3 bases, there was a span of 18 bases. The CDR3 nucleotides read TGTGCCAGCAAACAAGGACAGAGCTTGGCTAATGAAAAACTGTTTTTT. Amino acid sequence: CASKQGQSLANEKLFF.

This clone was observed a handful of times. The J gene is TRBJ2-2, the V gene TRBV9, with 10 bases that match TRBD1. The CDR3 is 16 amino acids. Germline V gene data show CDR1 as SGDLS and CDR2 as YYNGEE. The ends lost 4 bases at V and 3 bases at J; junction bases unmatched: 6. CDR3 residues: CASSLGTGVDTGELFF. The DNA of the CDR3 is TGTGCCAGCAGCTTGGGGACAGGGGTGGACACCGGGGAGCTGTTTTTT.

The chain couples TRBV11-2 to TRBJ2-1, with 10 bases fitting TRBD2. This CDR3 comprises 11 residues. CDR1 is SGHAT, CDR2 FQNNGV, per germline. CDR3: CASGGDNEQFF. The CDR3 DNA sequence: TGTGCGAGCGGGGGGGACAATGAGCAGTTCTTC. Filled out from reference TRBV11-2 and TRBJ2-1, the complete variable domain reads EAGVAQSPRYKIIEKRQSVAFWCNPISGHATLYWYQQILGQGPKLLIQFQNNGVVDDSQLPKDRFSAERLKGVDSTLKIQPAKLEDSAVYLCASGGDNEQFFGPGTRLTVL.

The rearrangement joins TRBV6-5 to TRBJ2-5; the D gene is possibly TRBD2 (6 bases). CDR1 MNHEY and CDR2 SVGAGI come from the germline V gene. The V gene lost 6 bases and the J gene lost 5 bases, with 13 bases spanning the gap. This CDR3 is built from 13 residues. The CDR3 sequence: CASSGSPQETQYF. CDR3 DNA sequence: TGTGCCAGCAGCGGGAGTCCCCAGGAGACCCAGTACTTC.

The rearrangement uses TRBV2 and TRBJ1-1; D might be TRBD1 (5 bases). The CDR3 runs 11 residues. Germline V gives CDR1 SNHLY, CDR2 FYNNEI. Trimming took 8 bases from V and 5 from J, leaving 9 bases between them. The DNA for the CDR3 is TGTGCCAGCGCGGGGGTTACTGAAGCTTTCTTT. This codes for CASAGVTEAFF.

The chain carries TRBV10-3 and TRBJ2-1, with D perhaps matching TRBD1 (5 bases). Germline V gene lookup returns CDR1 ENHRY and CDR2 SYGVKD. Trimming cost V 6 bases and J 3 bases, with 12 bases left between them. This CDR3 spans 14 amino acids. CDR3 sequence: CAISWQGRYNEQFF. The CDR3 region has the DNA TGTGCCATCAGCTGGCAGGGCCGCTACAATGAGCAGTTCTTC.

The rearrangement joins TRBV5-4 to TRBJ1-2; D uncertain. Deletions cut 6 bases from V and 6 bases from J, with 18 bases between. This CDR3 has 14 amino acids. The germline gives CDR1 SGHNT, CDR2 YYREEE (reference sequence). For the CDR3, the DNA is TGTGCCAGCATCCCCGGAACCTCAGGTCATGGCTACACCTTC. Its translation: CASIPGTSGHGYTF.

A few counts support this clone. One end of the junction is discordant with germline, which a read error may explain. This rearrangement joins TRBV7-9 to TRBJ2-1; 10 bases match TRBD2. In germline, CDR1 is SEHNR, CDR2 FQNEAQ (reference sequence). The CDR3 extends over 14 amino acids. The CDR3 sequence: CASSIAGGRYEQFF. In nucleotides, the CDR3 is TGTGCCAGCAGCATAGCGGGGGGTCGGTATGAGCAGTTCTTC.

The gene calls are TRBV5-6 and TRBJ2-7; D unclear. Germline CDR1 and CDR2: SGHDT and YYEEEE. The CDR3 has 15 residues. V lost 1 base, J lost 0 bases, and 11 bases lay in between. The CDR3 DNA sequence: TGTGCCAGCAGCTTGTTGCAGGCAAGCTCCTACGAGCAGTACTTC. As protein: CASSLLQASSYEQYF.

The chain has TRBV6-1 and TRBJ2-7; 12 bases fit TRBD2. The germline CDR1 and CDR2 sequences are MNHNS and SASEGT. After removal of 3 bases from V and 3 bases from J, the junction contained 3 bases not matched to a gene. This CDR3 has 15 residues. CDR3 in amino acids: CASSDGLAGNYEQYF. CDR3 sequence (DNA): TGTGCCAGCAGTGATGGACTAGCGGGGAACTACGAGCAGTACTTC.

V and J are TRBV9 and TRBJ2-1; the match to TRBD2 covers 11 bases. V shed 3 bases, J shed 6 bases, and the junction held 5 bases outside the gene matches. There are 15 residues in the CDR3. The germline V gene encodes CDR1 SGDLS and CDR2 YYNGEE. The CDR3 loop reads CASSALSGGANEQFF. The CDR3 DNA reads as TGTGCCAGCAGCGCCCTTAGCGGGGGGGCCAATGAGCAGTTCTTC.

V usage is TRBV6-4 and J usage is TRBJ1-6; TRBD1 matches 7 bases. The CDR3 has 14 amino acids. Trimming cost V 5 bases and J 5 bases; bases outside gene matches: 3. From germline, CDR1 is MRHNA and CDR2 SNTAGT. In DNA form, the CDR3 reads TGTGCCAGCAGTCAGACAGGGAATAATTCACCCCTCCACTTT. It translates to CASSQTGNNSPLHF.

This chain links TRBV2 with TRBJ1-1; D is ambiguous. Germline V gene lookup returns CDR1 SNHLY and CDR2 FYNNEI. This CDR3 comprises 13 residues. V gave up 1 base and J gave up 2 bases, with 5 bases separating them. The CDR3 region is CASSEERNTEAFF. In DNA form, the CDR3 reads TGTGCCAGCAGTGAAGAGAGAAACACTGAAGCTTTCTTT.

CDR3 region: CASSKQILDNQPQHF. CDR3 DNA: TGTGCCAGCAGTAAACAGATCCTTGACAATCAGCCCCAGCATTTT. The chain couples TRBV2 to TRBJ1-5; D not resolved. The CDR3 extends over 15 amino acids. V shed 5 bases and J shed 3 bases, with 14 bases lying between them. Germline CDR1 SNHLY, CDR2 FYNNEI.

J is TRBJ1-1 and V is TRBV5-1, with D perhaps matching TRBD1 (5 bases). CDR3 size: 14 residues. Trimming took off 4 bases at V and 6 bases at J, with 16 bases between the two ends. In germline, CDR1 is SGHRS, CDR2 YFSETQ. The CDR3 sequence is CASSPWGGAAEAFF. The CDR3 DNA follows: TGCGCCAGCAGCCCCTGGGGTGGGGCTGCTGAAGCTTTCTTT.

V gene TRBV19 combines with J gene TRBJ2-5; D may be TRBD1 (6 bases). This CDR3 has 14 amino acids. V lost 6 bases and J lost 5, with 16 bases in between. CDR1 LNHDA and CDR2 SQIVND come from the germline V gene (reference sequence). CDR3 in DNA: TGTGCCAGTAGCACTACGACAGGTCAGGAGACCCAGTACTTC. It specifies CASSTTTGQETQYF.

DNA of the CDR3: TGTGCCAGCAGCTTAGTGTCAGGGACAGCTAACTATGGCTACACCTTC. Translating it yields CASSLVSGTANYGYTF. The genes are TRBV7-8 and TRBJ1-2; 7 nucleotides line up with TRBD1. Germline CDR1 and CDR2: SGHVS and FQNEAQ. This CDR3 has 16 residues. V dropped 1 base and J dropped 0; count of bases not matched to a gene: 5.

A word on this clone: Compared with germline, one end of the junction differs, possibly owing to a read error. This sequence joins TRBV7-2 and TRBJ2-2; 9 nucleotides line up with TRBD2. Germline assignment: CDR1 SGHTA and CDR2 FQGNSA. The CDR3 is 16 amino acids. The CDR3: CASSLAGAGNTGELFF. CDR3 bases: TGTGCCAGCAGTTTAGCGGGGGCGGGGAACACCGGGGAGCTGTTTTTT.